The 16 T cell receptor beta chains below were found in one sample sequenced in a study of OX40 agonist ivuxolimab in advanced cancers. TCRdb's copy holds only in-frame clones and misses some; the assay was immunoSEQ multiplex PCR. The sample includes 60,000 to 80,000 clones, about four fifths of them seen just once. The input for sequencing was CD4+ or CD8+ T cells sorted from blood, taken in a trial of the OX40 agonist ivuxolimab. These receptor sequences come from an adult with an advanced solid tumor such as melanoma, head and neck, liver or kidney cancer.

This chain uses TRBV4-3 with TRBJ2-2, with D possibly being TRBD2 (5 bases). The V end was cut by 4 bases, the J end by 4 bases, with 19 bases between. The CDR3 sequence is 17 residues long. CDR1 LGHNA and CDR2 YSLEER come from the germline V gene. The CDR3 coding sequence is TGCGCCAGCAGCCGACGCGGCAGCGGCCTACCCACCGGGGAGCTGTTTTTT. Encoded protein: CASSRRGSGLPTGELFF.

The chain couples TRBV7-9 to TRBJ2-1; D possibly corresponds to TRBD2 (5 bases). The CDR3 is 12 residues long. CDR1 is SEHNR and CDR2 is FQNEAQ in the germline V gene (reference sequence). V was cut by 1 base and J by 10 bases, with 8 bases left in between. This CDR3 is CASSLGRGEQFF. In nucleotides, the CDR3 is TGTGCCAGCAGCTTAGGTCGAGGGGAGCAGTTCTTC.

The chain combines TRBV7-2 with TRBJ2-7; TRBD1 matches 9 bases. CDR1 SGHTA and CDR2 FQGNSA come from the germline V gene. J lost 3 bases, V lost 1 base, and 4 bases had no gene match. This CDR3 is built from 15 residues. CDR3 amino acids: CASSLGQGVLYEQYF. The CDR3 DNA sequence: TGTGCCAGCAGCTTAGGACAGGGGGTCCTCTACGAGCAGTACTTC.

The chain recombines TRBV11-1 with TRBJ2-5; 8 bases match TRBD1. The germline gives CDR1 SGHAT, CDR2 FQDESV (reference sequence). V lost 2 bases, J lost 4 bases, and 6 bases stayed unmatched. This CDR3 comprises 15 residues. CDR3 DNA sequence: TGTGCCAGCAGCTTATCGGACAGGGCGCGAGAGACCCAGTACTTC. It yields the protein CASSLSDRARETQYF.

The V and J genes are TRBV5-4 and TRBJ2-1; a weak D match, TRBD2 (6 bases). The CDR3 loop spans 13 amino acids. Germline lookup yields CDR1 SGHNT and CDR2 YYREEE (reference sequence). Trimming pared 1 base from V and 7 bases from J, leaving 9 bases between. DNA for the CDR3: TGTGCCAGCAGCTTGACTAGCCCGAATGAGCAGTTCTTC. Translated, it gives CASSLTSPNEQFF.

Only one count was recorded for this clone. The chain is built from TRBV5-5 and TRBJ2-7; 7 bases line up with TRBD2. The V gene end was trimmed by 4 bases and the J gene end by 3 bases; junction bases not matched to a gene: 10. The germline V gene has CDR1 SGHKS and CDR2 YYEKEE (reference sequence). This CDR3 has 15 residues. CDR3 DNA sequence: TGTGCCAGCAGCGACCGGCGGGGGTCAATCTACGAGCAGTACTTC. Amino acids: CASSDRRGSIYEQYF.

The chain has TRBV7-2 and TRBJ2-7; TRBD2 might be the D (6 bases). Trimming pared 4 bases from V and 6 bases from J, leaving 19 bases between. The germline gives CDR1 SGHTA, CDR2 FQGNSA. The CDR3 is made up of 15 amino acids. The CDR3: CASSSRGTPNFEQYF. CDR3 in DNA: TGTGCCAGCAGCTCACGGGGGACCCCTAATTTCGAGCAGTACTTC.

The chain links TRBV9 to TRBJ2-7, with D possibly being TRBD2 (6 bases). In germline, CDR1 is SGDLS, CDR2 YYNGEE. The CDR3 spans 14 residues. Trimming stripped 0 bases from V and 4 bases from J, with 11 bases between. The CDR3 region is CASSVAGEVYEQYF. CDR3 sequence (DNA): TGTGCCAGCAGCGTAGCGGGAGAAGTTTACGAGCAGTACTTC.

The CDR3 DNA is TGCAGCGTTGAAGACAGGGGGACTGAAGCTTTCTTT. Its translation is CSVEDRGTEAFF. The rearrangement joins TRBV29-1 to TRBJ1-1; 7 positions agree with TRBD1. The CDR3 sequence is 12 residues long. From germline, CDR1 is SQVTM and CDR2 ANQGSEA. Trimming removed 0 bases from V and 5 bases from J; junction bases left unmatched: 0.

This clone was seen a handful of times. Written as DNA, the CDR3 is TGTGCCAGTAGTGGACGGGGGGGGTCCTACAATGAGCAGTTCTTC. Protein product: CASSGRGGSYNEQFF. The chain joins TRBV19 to TRBJ2-1; 8 positions match TRBD2. The junction had 4 bases not matched to a gene; V was cut back by 5 bases and J by 1 base. Looked up from germline, CDR1 is LNHDA and CDR2 is SQIVND (reference sequence). The CDR3 extends over 15 amino acids. The full variable domain, with the rest looked up from reference TRBV19 and TRBJ2-1, is DGGITQSPKYLFRKEGQNVTLSCEQNLNHDAMYWYRQDPGQGLRLIYYSQIVNDFQKGDIAEGYSVSREKKESFPLTVTSAQKNPTAFYLCASSGRGGSYNEQFFGPGTRLTVL.

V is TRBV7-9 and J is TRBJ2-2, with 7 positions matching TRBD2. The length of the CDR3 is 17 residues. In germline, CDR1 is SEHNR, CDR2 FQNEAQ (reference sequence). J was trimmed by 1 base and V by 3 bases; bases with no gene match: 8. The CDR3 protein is CASSFGGVAGNTGELFF. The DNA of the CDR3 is TGTGCCAGCAGCTTTGGCGGGGTAGCGGGGAACACCGGGGAGCTGTTTTTT. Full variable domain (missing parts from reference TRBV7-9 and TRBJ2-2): DTGVSQNPRHKITKRGQNVTFRCDPISEHNRLYWYRQTLGQGPEFLTYFQNEAQLEKSRLLSDRFSAERPKGSFSTLEIQRTEQGDSAMYLCASSFGGVAGNTGELFFGEGSRLTVL.

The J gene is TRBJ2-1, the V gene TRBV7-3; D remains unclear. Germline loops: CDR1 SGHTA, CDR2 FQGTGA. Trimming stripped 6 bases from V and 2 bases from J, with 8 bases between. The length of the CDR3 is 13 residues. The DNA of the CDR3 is TGTGCCAGCAGTTTCGACACCTACAATGAGCAGTTCTTC. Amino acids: CASSFDTYNEQFF.

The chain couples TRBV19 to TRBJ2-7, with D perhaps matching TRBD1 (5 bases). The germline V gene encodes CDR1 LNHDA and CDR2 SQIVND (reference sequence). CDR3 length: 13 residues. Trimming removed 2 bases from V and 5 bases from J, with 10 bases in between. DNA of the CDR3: TGTGCCAGTAGTATAAGGGGTGCGAACGAGCAGTACTTC. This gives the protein CASSIRGANEQYF.

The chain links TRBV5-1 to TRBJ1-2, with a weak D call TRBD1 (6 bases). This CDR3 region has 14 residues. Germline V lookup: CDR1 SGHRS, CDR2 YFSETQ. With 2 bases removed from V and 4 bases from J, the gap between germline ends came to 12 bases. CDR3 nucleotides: TGCGCCAGCAGCTTAAGAGGGGGAATCTATGGCTACACCTTC. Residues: CASSLRGGIYGYTF.

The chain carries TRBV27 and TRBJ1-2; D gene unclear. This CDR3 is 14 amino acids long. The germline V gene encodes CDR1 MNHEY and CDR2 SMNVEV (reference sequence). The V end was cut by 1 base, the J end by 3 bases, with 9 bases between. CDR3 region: CASSLFAGDYGYTF. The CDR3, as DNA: TGTGCCAGCAGTTTATTCGCCGGGGACTATGGCTACACCTTC.

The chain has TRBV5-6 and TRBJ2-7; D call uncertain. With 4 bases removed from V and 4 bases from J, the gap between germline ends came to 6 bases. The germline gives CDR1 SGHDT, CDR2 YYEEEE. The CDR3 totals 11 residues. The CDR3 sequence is CASSDDYEQYF. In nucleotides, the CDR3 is TGTGCCAGCAGCGATGATTACGAGCAGTACTTC. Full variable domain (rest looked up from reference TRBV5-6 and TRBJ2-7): DAGVTQSPTHLIKTRGQQVTLRCSPKSGHDTVSWYQQALGQGPQFIFQYYEEEERQRGNFPDRFSGHQFPNYSSELNVNALLLGDSALYLCASSDDYEQYFGPGTRLTVT.